This T cell receptor beta chain emerged from a study of T-cell reconstitution after alpha-beta-depleted transplantation in children. The V and J ends lost 2 bases and 6 bases respectively, with 10 bases between them. The CDR3 sequence is 14 residues long. During its preparation, the TCRbeta library received unique molecular identifiers. TCRdb re-called the PCR reads with MiXCR, one entry per CDR3 protein. The sample has some 530,000 distinct CDR3 sequences, approximately 12% seen once. The specimen was PBMCs from the stem cell graft donor, collected from the stem cell graft. The chain employs TRBV12-3 or TRBV12-4 and TRBJ2-2; D remains unclear. The sequence was collected from a human donor who donated a stem cell graft to a child with combined immunodeficiency. The CDR3 sequence is CASSLKVAAGELFF. In DNA, the CDR3 is TGTGCCAGCAGTTTAAAAGTTGCAGCCGGGGAGCTGTTTTTT.